This T cell receptor beta chain was profiled in a study of response to subunit inactivated influenza vaccine. From the RT-PCR reads, TCRdb called clonotypes with MiXCR, one entry per CDR3 protein. There are approximately 300,000 distinct CDR3 sequences in the sample; roughly 22% occur only once, and about 9.4% lies in the top ten. Germline CDR1 and CDR2: MDHEN and SYDVKM. The CDR3 runs 16 residues. V shed 3 bases, J shed 4 bases, and the junction held 8 bases outside the gene matches. The sequence was obtained from a man in his fifties or sixties who received an inactivated influenza vaccine. The rearrangement joins TRBV28 to TRBJ2-1, with 8 bases matching TRBD1. The sequences come from PBMCs from blood, collected roughly 20 months after vaccination. CDR3 nucleotide sequence: TGTGCCAGCAGTTTTGTGCCGGGACAGGCATACAATGAGCAGTTCTTC. The encoded protein is CASSFVPGQAYNEQFF.